The T cell receptor beta chain under discussion was sequenced for a study of blood T cell repertoires in COVID-19. Study overall: Acute-phase and convalescent COVID-19 samples originated in the United States, Italy and Spain. Nucleic acid was either cDNA or gDNA, and it came from T cells, B-cell-depleted T cells, or PBMCs.

Germline CDR1 is SGHKS and CDR2 is YYEKEE (reference sequence). This CDR3 region has 13 residues. Authors' data handling: Reference gene primer amplification yielded estimated nucleated cell counts. Data came from immunoSEQ multiplex PCR; TCRdb stores just in-frame clones and leaves some out. That table gives V, J and clone size, and the DNA gave D and trimming. Counted here are some 220,000 clones, about 80% occurring once; the ten biggest clones make up more than 2.5%. This clone has only one observation. A read error may account for a junction end that differs from germline. The specimen sequenced was peripheral blood. This TCR was sampled from a woman aged 25-40 years who had recovered from COVID-19. The chain employs TRBV5-5 and TRBJ1-2; 7 nucleotides agree with TRBD1. The CDR3 DNA follows: TGTGCCAGCAGCCCAGACAGGGTCAGTGGCGACACCTTC. Residues: CASSPDRVSGDTF.